Reported below is one T cell receptor beta chain. Its target is unknown. This record comes from a study of tumor-infiltrating lymphocytes in primary liver carcinoma. Findings of the study overall: Blood fell significantly below tumors in its top-250-clone fraction (p = 0.039).

Reverse transcription of approximately 0.55 ug total RNA with a constant-region primer produced TCR beta cDNA. Three nested multiplex PCR rounds, a slightly modified ARM-PCR, produced the libraries for TCR beta. Rounds one and two of PCR, each of around 9 cycles, were primed with TRBV1-TRBV30 forward primers and a C-beta reverse primer. TCRdb reanalysed the multiplex PCR reads using MiXCR and keeps one entry per CDR3 protein. The table has 300,000 to 400,000 distinct CDR3 sequences, around three fifths seen once. The germline V and J ends were trimmed by 1 base and 2 bases, with 18 bases remaining between them. Per the germline V gene, CDR1 is MGHRA and CDR2 is YSYEKL. This CDR3 comprises 19 residues. Blood RNA was derived from unsorted whole blood, and germline DNA was extracted too.

Sequenced input: peripheral blood. The sequence was collected from a man in his forties with primary liver carcinoma and hepatitis B virus infection. The chain links TRBV4-1 to TRBJ2-6; D is uncertain. In DNA form, the CDR3 reads TGCGCCAGCAGCCAAGGCGGTTGTGGTCAGGATCCTGGGGCCAACGTCCTGACTTTC. Its translation is CASSQGGCGQDPGANVLTF.